These 21 T cell receptor beta chains came from one sample sequenced in a study of T cell repertoires in cytomegalovirus infection. TCRdb processed the reads anew with MiXCR; each CDR3 protein has one entry. The table has 630,000 or so distinct CDR3 sequences, around 24% seen once. The specimen sequenced was CD8+ T cells from PBMCs. The receptors here all came from a human donor in good health (CMV status not recorded). Some clones in this sample may be carry-over from other donors' samples.

This chain joins TRBV27 and TRBJ2-7; D remains unclear. The CDR3 covers 14 residues. The V and J ends lost 4 bases and 2 bases respectively, with 12 bases between them. In germline, CDR1 is MNHEY, CDR2 SMNVEV (reference sequence). This CDR3 reads CASSSQIRAYEQYF. Here the CDR3 DNA reads TGTGCCAGCAGTTCGCAGATTCGGGCCTACGAGCAGTACTTC.

This clonotype was seen repeatedly, ten times or more. This chain joins TRBV7-2 and TRBJ2-6, with D possibly being TRBD2 (7 bases). Trimming stripped 8 bases from V and 0 bases from J, with 8 bases between. Germline V gives CDR1 SGHTA, CDR2 FQGNSA. The CDR3 runs to 14 residues. CDR3 sequence: CASGGASGANVLTF. The DNA for the CDR3 is TGTGCCAGCGGGGGGGCCTCTGGGGCCAACGTCCTGACTTTC.

The genes are TRBV6-1 and TRBJ2-7; tentatively, D is TRBD1 (5 bases). Germline V CDR1 and CDR2: MNHNS, SASEGT. The germline V and J ends were trimmed by 0 bases and 3 bases, with 12 bases remaining between them. The CDR3 has 15 residues. CDR3 amino acids: CASSEAQETVYEQYF. The CDR3 region has the DNA TGTGCCAGCAGTGAAGCGCAGGAGACAGTCTACGAGCAGTACTTC.

This clonotype was found many times. The chain couples TRBV7-8 to TRBJ1-5; D is possibly TRBD1 (5 bases). The CDR3 spans 15 residues. Germline V CDR1 and CDR2: SGHVS, FQNEAQ. Trimming stripped 1 base from V and 3 bases from J, with 10 bases between. The CDR3 is CASSLVPGANQPQHF. The CDR3 DNA reads as TGTGCCAGCAGCTTAGTTCCTGGGGCCAATCAGCCCCAGCATTTT.

This clonotype was observed a few times. V and J are TRBV5-6 and TRBJ2-1, with a weak D call TRBD1 (6 bases). This CDR3 has 15 residues. Germline assignment: CDR1 SGHDT and CDR2 YYEEEE. The V end was cut by 0 bases, the J end by 5 bases, with 12 bases between. The CDR3: CASSLEGGLNNEQFF. For the CDR3, the DNA is TGTGCCAGCAGCTTGGAAGGGGGATTGAACAATGAGCAGTTCTTC.

The chain has TRBV24-1 and TRBJ1-2; a possible D gene is TRBD1 (6 bases). The CDR3 contains 12 residues. The germline V gene encodes CDR1 KGHDR and CDR2 SFDVKD. V was cut by 9 bases and J by 2 bases, with 9 bases left in between. The CDR3 DNA reads TGTGCCACCGGGACAACGAACTATGGCTACACCTTC. This translates into CATGTTNYGYTF.

This clonotype turned up a few times. The V and J genes are TRBV7-9 and TRBJ2-7, with 9 bases matching TRBD1. CDR1 and CDR2 from the germline V gene are SEHNR and FQNEAQ (reference sequence). V dropped 5 bases and J dropped 7; count of bases not matched to a gene: 6. This CDR3 is built from 13 residues. Here the CDR3 reads CASSANRGQEQYF. The CDR3 DNA sequence: TGTGCCAGCAGCGCTAACAGGGGGCAGGAGCAGTACTTC.

With regard to this clonotype: A read error may be the cause here, since a much bigger clone is one base away. V and J are TRBV6-5 and TRBJ2-3; 9 nucleotides match TRBD1. CDR3 size: 18 residues. CDR1 is MNHEY and CDR2 is SVGAGI in the germline V gene. CDR3 protein: CANSYSPIQGARGDTQYF. CDR3 bases: TGTGCCAACAGTTACTCGCCCATACAGGGGGCGCGGGGAGATACGCAGTATTTT.

This clonotype turned up a few times. The chain couples TRBV5-6 to TRBJ2-1; 10 nucleotides agree with TRBD1. The CDR3 runs to 18 residues. CDR1 SGHDT and CDR2 YYEEEE come from the germline V gene. V lost 5 bases, J lost 3 bases, and 14 bases stayed unmatched. CDR3 protein: CASRTLDRGEYYYNEQFF. DNA for the CDR3: TGTGCCAGCAGGACCCTGGACAGGGGGGAATACTACTACAATGAGCAGTTCTTC.

This clonotype was seen a handful of times. The chain is built from TRBV6-2 or TRBV6-3 and TRBJ2-7; D unclear. The CDR3 runs 13 residues. Trimming pared 0 bases from V and 4 bases from J, leaving 7 bases between. From germline, CDR1 is MNHEY and CDR2 SVGEGT. CDR3 sequence reads: CASSYSELYEQYV. The DNA of the CDR3 is TGTGCCAGCAGTTACTCGGAGCTATACGAGCAGTACGTC.

The sample holds one count of this clonotype. The V gene is TRBV28, the J gene TRBJ2-3; D not certain. V lost 3 bases and J lost 1, with 5 bases in between. Germline lookup yields CDR1 MDHEN and CDR2 SYDVKM. The CDR3 spans 13 residues. The CDR3 DNA reads as TGTGCCAGCAGTTTCTTTGGCACAGATACGCAGTATTTT. Protein product: CASSFFGTDTQYF.

The J gene is TRBJ2-1, the V gene TRBV9; perhaps TRBD2 as D (5 bases). V was pared by 0 bases and J by 2 bases, with 9 bases between. The germline V gene encodes CDR1 SGDLS and CDR2 YYNGEE. This CDR3 is built from 15 residues. The CDR3 loop is CASSVAGITYNEQFF. The CDR3 coding sequence is TGTGCCAGCAGCGTAGCGGGGATTACCTACAATGAGCAGTTCTTC.

CDR3 nucleotides: TGTGCTAGTGCCCGAGGCTTCACTGAAGCTTTCTTT. Amino acid sequence: CASARGFTEAFF. J is TRBJ1-1 and V is TRBV12-5; D gene unclear. This CDR3 contains 12 residues. V was pared by 7 bases and J by 4 bases, with 10 bases between. Germline V gives CDR1 LGHNT, CDR2 FRNRAP.

This clonotype was picked up many times. The gene calls are TRBV28 and TRBJ2-1, with D tentatively TRBD2 (5 bases). Germline lookup yields CDR1 MDHEN and CDR2 SYDVKM. The CDR3 sequence is 10 residues long. The CDR3 spells CGTSYNEQFF. The CDR3 coding sequence is TGTGGGACTTCCTACAATGAGCAGTTCTTC.

This clonotype was detected a few times. This chain joins TRBV25-1 and TRBJ2-1, with D possibly matching TRBD1 (5 bases). Trimming removed 4 bases from V and 7 bases from J, with 17 bases in between. The germline V gene encodes CDR1 MGHDK and CDR2 SYGVNS. The CDR3 is 15 amino acids. The DNA of the CDR3 is TGTGCCAGCAGTGGCCCGGGTCCCAAGGGGAATGAGCAGTTCTTC. It codes for CASSGPGPKGNEQFF.

This sequence joins TRBV6-2 or TRBV6-3 and TRBJ2-1; D gene unclear. The CDR3 totals 12 residues. V dropped 2 bases and J dropped 12 bases, with 11 bases sitting between them. Germline V gene lookup returns CDR1 MNHEY and CDR2 SVGEGT. The CDR3: CASSYPTLGQFF. DNA of the CDR3: TGTGCCAGCAGTTACCCCACCCTGGGGCAGTTCTTC.

This clonotype was counted many times. V and J are TRBV28 and TRBJ1-3; D is possibly TRBD1 (5 bases). The CDR3 runs to 20 residues. The germline V and J ends were trimmed by 0 bases and 1 base, with 22 bases remaining between them. Germline assignment: CDR1 MDHEN and CDR2 SYDVKM. The CDR3 coding sequence is TGTGCCAGCAGTTTATGTCTATTGAGTGAGGGGCTCCCTTCTGGAAACACCATATATTTT. Its translation is CASSLCLLSEGLPSGNTIYF.

The chain couples TRBV10-3 to TRBJ1-3, with TRBD1 as a possible D gene (5 bases). The CDR3 has 19 residues. CDR1 and CDR2 from the germline V gene are ENHRY and SYGVKD. CDR3: CATCGVGSGTENSGNTIYF. CDR3 in DNA: TGTGCAACCTGCGGGGTCGGGTCCGGGACTGAGAACTCTGGAAACACCATATATTTT.

J is TRBJ1-1 and V is TRBV7-9, with a tentative D call TRBD1 (6 bases). This CDR3 comprises 11 residues. V lost 4 bases and J 8 bases, leaving 8 bases between the germline ends. Germline lookup yields CDR1 SEHNR and CDR2 FQNEAQ (reference sequence). The CDR3 nucleotides are TGTGCCAGCAGCTACGACAGGGAAGCTTTCTTT. Residues: CASSYDREAFF.

In the case of this clonotype: A much larger clone lies a single base off, so this may be a read error. J is TRBJ2-1 and V is TRBV7-2; maybe TRBD2 (5 bases). The length of the CDR3 is 14 residues. Germline V gives CDR1 SGHTA, CDR2 FQGNSA. CDR3 coding DNA: TGTGTCAGCCAACCGACTACCCCGTACAATGAGCAGTTCTTC. Translating gives CVSQPTTPYNEQFF.

This clonotype was seen ten or more times. The chain employs TRBV7-6 and TRBJ2-1, with 8 bases aligning to TRBD1. This CDR3 contains 13 residues. V shed 5 bases, J shed 8 bases, and the junction held 5 bases outside the gene matches. Germline loops: CDR1 SGHVS, CDR2 FNYEAQ. CDR3 loop: CASSAGTGDEQFF. The CDR3 DNA sequence: TGTGCCAGCAGCGCGGGGACAGGCGATGAGCAGTTCTTC.